A single sample gave rise to the 2 T cell receptor beta chains below, sequenced in a study of early T cells in non-severe SARS-CoV-2 infection. TCRdb recomputed calls from the 5' RACE reads with MiXCR, one row per CDR3 protein. The sample lists about 26,000 distinct CDR3 sequences; 4% to 5% were seen once. The sequencing input was whole blood. The receptors originated from an adult who was a healthcare worker with PCR-confirmed SARS-CoV-2 infection or an uninfected control (not recorded which).

The chain couples TRBV18 to TRBJ1-1, with a tentative D call TRBD1 (5 bases). Trimming took 2 bases from V and 4 from J, leaving 8 bases between them. The CDR3 has 13 amino acids. Germline V gene data show CDR1 as KGHSH and CDR2 as LQKENI. The CDR3 loop reads CASSPGQRTEAFF. DNA of the CDR3: TGTGCCAGCTCACCAGGACAACGCACTGAAGCTTTCTTT.

This clonotype came up many times. The J gene is TRBJ2-2, the V gene TRBV12-3 or TRBV12-4; 10 bases align to TRBD1. V shed 3 bases, J shed 7 bases, and the junction held 8 bases outside the gene matches. CDR3 length equals 16 residues. CDR3 nucleotide sequence: TGTGCCAGCAGTTTGGTCCGGACAGGGGGTCACGGGGAGCTGTTTTTT. Translated, it gives CASSLVRTGGHGELFF.